This TCR beta chain emerged from a study of cytomegalovirus exposure and HLA in healthy donors. As for the study in general: Of the donors genotyped, some 400 in all, around 76% fell in the Caucasian-associated ancestry cluster. Broader study findings: There was a cluster of highly shared sequence variants that was likely a sequencing artifact. In a later analysis, common viral pathogens appeared linked to several of the most significant clusters.

Donors counted as nominally healthy when sampled, yet unrecorded immune exposures were likely. This PCR relied on a set of 60 Vbeta primers and 13 Jbeta primers. This table comes from immunoSEQ multiplex PCR, and its TCRdb copy is limited to in-frame clones, with some not included. Among 95,000 to 150,000 clones, 70% to 80% were seen once, and the ten largest hold less than 3%. CDR3 length equals 15 residues. V was trimmed by 0 bases and J by 0 bases, leaving 8 bases between them. CDR1 is SGHNT, CDR2 YYREEE, per germline (reference sequence). To note about this clone: Its target is not known.

The origin of this receptor is a woman aged 40 to 50 in good health and CMV-seropositive. The specimen was PBMCs. The J gene is TRBJ2-3, the V gene TRBV5-4; a weak D match, TRBD2 (6 bases). For the CDR3, the DNA is TGTGCCAGCAGCTTGGGGGGGACTAGCACAGATACGCAGTATTTT. Translating it yields CASSLGGTSTDTQYF.